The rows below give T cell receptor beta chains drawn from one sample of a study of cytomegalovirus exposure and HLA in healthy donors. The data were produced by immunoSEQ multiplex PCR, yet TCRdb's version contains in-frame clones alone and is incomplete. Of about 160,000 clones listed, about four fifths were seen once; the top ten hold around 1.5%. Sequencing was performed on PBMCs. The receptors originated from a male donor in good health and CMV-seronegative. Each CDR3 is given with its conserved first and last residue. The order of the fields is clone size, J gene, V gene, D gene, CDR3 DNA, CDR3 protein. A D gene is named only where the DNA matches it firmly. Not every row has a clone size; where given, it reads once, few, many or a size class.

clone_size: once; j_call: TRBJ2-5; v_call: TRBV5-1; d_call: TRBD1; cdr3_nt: TGCGCCAGCAGCTTGGGGACAGGGCAAGAGACCCAGTACTTC; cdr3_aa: CASSLGTGQETQYF
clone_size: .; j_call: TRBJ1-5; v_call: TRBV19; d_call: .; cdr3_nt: TGTGCCAGTAATCGGCAGGGCGCGCAGCCCCAGCATTTT; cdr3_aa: CASNRQGAQPQHF
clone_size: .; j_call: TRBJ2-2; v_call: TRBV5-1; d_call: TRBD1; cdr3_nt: TGCGCCAGCAGCCCGGACAGGGGTAGTACCGGGGAGCTGTTTTTT; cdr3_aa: CASSPDRGSTGELFF
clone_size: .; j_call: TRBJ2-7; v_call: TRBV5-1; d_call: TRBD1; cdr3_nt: TGCGCCAGCAGCAGAGAGGGACAGACCTACGAGCAGTACTTC; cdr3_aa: CASSREGQTYEQYF
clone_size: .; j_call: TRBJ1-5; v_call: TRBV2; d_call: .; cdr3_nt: TGTGCCAGCAGTCCGGAGGCCCTTTATAGCAATCAGCCCCAGCATTTT; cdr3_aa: CASSPEALYSNQPQHF
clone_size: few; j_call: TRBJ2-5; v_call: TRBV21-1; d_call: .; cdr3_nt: TGTGCCAGCAGCAAAGGAGAGACAGGGAAAGAGACCCAGTACTTC; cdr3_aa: CASSKGETGKETQYF
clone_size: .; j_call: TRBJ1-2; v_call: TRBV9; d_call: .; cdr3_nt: TGTGCCAGTGGCCGTGGGGGGGGCTACACCTTC; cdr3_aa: CASGRGGGYTF
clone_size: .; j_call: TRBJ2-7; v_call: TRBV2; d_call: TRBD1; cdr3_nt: TGTGCCAGCTTCACAGGGGGCGACGAGCAGTACTTC; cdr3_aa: CASFTGGDEQYF
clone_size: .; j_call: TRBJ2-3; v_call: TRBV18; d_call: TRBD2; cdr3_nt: TGTGCCAGCTCACCACAACTTAGCGGGGCTAGCACAGATACGCAGTATTTT; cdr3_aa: CASSPQLSGASTDTQYF
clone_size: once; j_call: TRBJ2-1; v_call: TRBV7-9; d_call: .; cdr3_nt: TGTGCCAGCAGCCTATTAGCCTACAATGAGCAGTTCTTC; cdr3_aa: CASSLLAYNEQFF
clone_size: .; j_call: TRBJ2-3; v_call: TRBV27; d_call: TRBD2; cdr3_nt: TGTGCCAGCTCGCGCGGGAGGGAGTTGAATACGCAGTATTTT; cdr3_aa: CASSRGRELNTQYF
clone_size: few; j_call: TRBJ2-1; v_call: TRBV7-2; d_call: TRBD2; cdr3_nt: TGTGCCAGCAGCAAAGAGCGGGGGGACAATGAGCAGTTCTTC; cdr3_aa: CASSKERGDNEQFF
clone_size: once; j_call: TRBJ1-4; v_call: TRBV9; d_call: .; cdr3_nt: TGTGCCAGCAGCGTATCCGTGTCGACTAATGAAAAACTGTTTTTT; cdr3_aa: CASSVSVSTNEKLFF
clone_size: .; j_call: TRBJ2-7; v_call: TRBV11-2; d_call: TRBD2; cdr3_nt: TGTGCCAGCAGCTTAGATTCAGGGTTTAGCGGGAGGGCCCCCTACGAGCAGTACTTC; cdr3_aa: CASSLDSGFSGRAPYEQYF
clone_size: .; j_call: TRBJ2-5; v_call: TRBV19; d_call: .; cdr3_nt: TGTGCCACGGCCGGGACTGGTCTTATAGAGACCCAGTACTTC; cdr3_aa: CATAGTGLIETQYF
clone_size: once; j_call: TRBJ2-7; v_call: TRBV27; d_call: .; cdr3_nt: TGTGCCAGCACCACATATGGGGGGAGTTACGAGCAGTACTTC; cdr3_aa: CASTTYGGSYEQYF
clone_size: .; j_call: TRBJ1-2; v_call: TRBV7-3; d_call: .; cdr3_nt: TGTGCCAGCAGCCCCCTCCCGGGGGGAGACTATGGCTACACCTTC; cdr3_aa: CASSPLPGGDYGYTF